This T cell receptor beta chain emerged from a study of T cell repertoires in cytomegalovirus infection. About the study: From public TCR beta signatures came an indication of both CMV infection and matching HLA type.

This CDR3 is 13 amino acids long. Deletions cut 6 bases from V and 3 bases from J, with 15 bases between. Germline V lookup: CDR1 SQVTM, CDR2 ANQGSEA. MiXCR was run by TCRdb on the reads, yielding one entry per CDR3 protein. The table has 97,000 or so distinct CDR3 sequences, 16% seen once. This clonotype originated in a human donor in good health (CMV status not recorded). Some clones in this sample may be carry-over from other donors' samples. The sequenced sample was PBMCs. V usage is TRBV29-1 and J usage is TRBJ2-7, with TRBD1 as a possible D gene (6 bases). The CDR3 spells CSVQGRMVYEQYF. In DNA form, the CDR3 reads TGCAGCGTACAGGGACGAATGGTCTACGAGCAGTACTTC.